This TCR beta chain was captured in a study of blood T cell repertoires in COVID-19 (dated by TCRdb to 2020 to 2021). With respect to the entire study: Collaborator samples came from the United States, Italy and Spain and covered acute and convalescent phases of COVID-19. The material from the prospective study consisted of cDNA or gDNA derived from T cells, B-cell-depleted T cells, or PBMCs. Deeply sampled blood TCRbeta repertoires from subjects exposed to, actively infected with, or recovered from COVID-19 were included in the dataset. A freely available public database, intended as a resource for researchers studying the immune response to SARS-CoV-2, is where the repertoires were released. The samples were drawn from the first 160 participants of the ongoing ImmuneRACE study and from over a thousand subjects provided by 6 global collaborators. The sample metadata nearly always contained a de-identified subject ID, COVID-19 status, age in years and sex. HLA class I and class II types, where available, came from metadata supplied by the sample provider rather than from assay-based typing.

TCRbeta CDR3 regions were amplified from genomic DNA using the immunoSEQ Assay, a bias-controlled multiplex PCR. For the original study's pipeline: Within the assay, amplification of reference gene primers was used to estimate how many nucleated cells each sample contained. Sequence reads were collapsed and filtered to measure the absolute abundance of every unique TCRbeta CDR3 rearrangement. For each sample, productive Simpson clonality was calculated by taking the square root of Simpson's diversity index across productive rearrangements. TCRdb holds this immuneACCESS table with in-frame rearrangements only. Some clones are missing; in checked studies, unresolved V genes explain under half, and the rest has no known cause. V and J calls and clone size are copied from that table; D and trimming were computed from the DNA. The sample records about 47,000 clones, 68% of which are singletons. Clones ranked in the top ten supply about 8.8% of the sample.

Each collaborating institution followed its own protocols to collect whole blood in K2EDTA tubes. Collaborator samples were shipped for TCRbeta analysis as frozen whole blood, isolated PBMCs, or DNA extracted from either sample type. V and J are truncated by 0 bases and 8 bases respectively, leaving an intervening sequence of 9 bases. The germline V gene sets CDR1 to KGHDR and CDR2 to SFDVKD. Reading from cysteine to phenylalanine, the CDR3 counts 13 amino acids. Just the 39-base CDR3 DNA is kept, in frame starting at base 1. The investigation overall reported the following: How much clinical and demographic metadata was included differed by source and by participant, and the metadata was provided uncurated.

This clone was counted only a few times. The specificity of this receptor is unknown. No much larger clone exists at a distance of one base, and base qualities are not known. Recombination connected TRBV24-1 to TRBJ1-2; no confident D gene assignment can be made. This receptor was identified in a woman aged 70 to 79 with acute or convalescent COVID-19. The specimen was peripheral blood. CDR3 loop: CATSDLSGRGYTF. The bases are TGTGCCACCAGTGATTTGAGTGGTCGGGGCTACACCTTC.